What follows describes a single T cell receptor (beta chain). Antigen: not known. Sequencing was performed with immunoSEQ multiplex PCR; in TCRdb, only in-frame clones are kept and a portion is missing. Of tens of thousands of clones in the sample, around 86% are singletons; the top ten hold 2.4%. The data were obtained in a study of T cell responses to AZD1222 COVID-19 vaccine. The ends were cut back, 6 bases at V and 4 bases at J, with 13 bases in the middle. Germline V gene sequence: CDR1 MNHEY, CDR2 SMNVEV (reference sequence). CDR3 length equals 13 residues. General study findings and limits: Clonal diversity was possibly underestimated; the donors were predominantly white British and more often female.

The sample here was peripheral blood, taken on day 0 of AZD1222 vaccination. The TCR sequence derives from an adult in good health. The chain links TRBV27 to TRBJ2-7; tentatively, D is TRBD1 (8 bases). The CDR3 loop reads CASSNRGGYEQYF. Here the CDR3 DNA reads TGTGCCAGCAGCAACAGGGGGGGTTACGAGCAGTACTTC.